Listed here is a single T cell receptor beta chain. Antigen specificity is unknown. The data are from a study of blood T cells in healthy people across ages. The study's findings and limits: As age increased, TCR beta diversity per million T cells fell in a roughly linear fashion. No conclusive comparison of naive versus antigen-experienced cells was possible with unsorted PBMCs.

The CDR3 is made up of 13 amino acids. Germline V CDR1 and CDR2: DFQATT, SNEGSKA (reference sequence). Trimming cost V 6 bases and J 5 bases; bases outside gene matches: 4. A second PCR, run for about 7 to 11 cycles, used a sample-barcoded 5' primer plus a J-beta primer mix. Each sample yielded at least 2.5 million CDR3-containing paired-end reads. TCRdb independently ran MiXCR on the 5' RACE reads; one entry per CDR3 protein. The profile shows fewer than 1,000,000 distinct CDR3 sequences, about 42% of them singletons. Donors were systemically healthy Caucasian individuals from Russia aged about 6 to 95 years.

The chain is built from TRBV20-1 and TRBJ2-3; 11 bases agree with TRBD1. The clonotype was recovered from a man at least 80 years old in good health. The sample comprised blood. CDR3 region: CSARTGGGDTQYF. CDR3 DNA: TGCAGTGCGCGGACAGGGGGCGGAGATACGCAGTATTTT.